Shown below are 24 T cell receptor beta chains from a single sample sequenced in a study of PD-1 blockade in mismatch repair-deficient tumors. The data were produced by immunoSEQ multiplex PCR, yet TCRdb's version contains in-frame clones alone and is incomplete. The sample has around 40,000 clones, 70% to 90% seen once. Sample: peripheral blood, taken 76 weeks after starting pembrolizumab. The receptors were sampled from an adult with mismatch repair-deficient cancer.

CDR3 protein: CASSPRQGDTEAFF. The DNA of the CDR3 is TGTGCCAGCAGCCCCCGACAGGGTGACACTGAAGCTTTCTTT. The chain recombines TRBV11-3 with TRBJ1-1; 7 bases match TRBD1. The J segment lost 3 bases and the V segment lost 5 bases, leaving 6 bases of the junction unmatched. Looked up from germline, CDR1 is SGHNT and CDR2 is YENEEA. The CDR3 is 14 amino acids. Looking up the rest from reference TRBV11-3 and TRBJ1-1 gives the full variable domain: EAGVVQSPRYKIIEKKQPVAFWCNPISGHNTLYWYLQNLGQGPELLIRYENEEAVDDSQLPKDRFSAERLKGVDSTLKIQPAELGDSAVYLCASSPRQGDTEAFFGQGTRLTVV.

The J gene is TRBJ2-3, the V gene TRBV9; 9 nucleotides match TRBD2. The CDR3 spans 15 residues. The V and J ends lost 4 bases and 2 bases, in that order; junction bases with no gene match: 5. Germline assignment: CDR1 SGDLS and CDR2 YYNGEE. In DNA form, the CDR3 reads TGTGCCAGCAGCCCTCTAGCGGGGTTCACAGATACGCAGTATTTT. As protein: CASSPLAGFTDTQYF.

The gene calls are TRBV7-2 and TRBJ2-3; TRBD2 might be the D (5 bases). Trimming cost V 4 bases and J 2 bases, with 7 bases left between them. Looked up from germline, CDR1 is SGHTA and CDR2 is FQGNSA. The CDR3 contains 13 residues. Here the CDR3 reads CASSSGNTDTQYF. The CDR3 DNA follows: TGTGCCAGCAGCTCGGGGAACACAGATACGCAGTATTTT. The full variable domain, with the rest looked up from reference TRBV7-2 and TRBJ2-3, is GAGVSQSPSNKVTEKGKDVELRCDPISGHTALYWYRQSLGQGLEFLIYFQGNSAPDKSGLPSDRFSAERTGGSVSTLTIQRTQQEDSAVYLCASSSGNTDTQYFGPGTRLTVL.

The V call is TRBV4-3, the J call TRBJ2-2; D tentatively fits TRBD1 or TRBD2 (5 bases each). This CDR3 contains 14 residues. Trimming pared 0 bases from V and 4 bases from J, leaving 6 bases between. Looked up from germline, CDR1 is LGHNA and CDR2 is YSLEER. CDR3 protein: CASSQDGTTGELFF. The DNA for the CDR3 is TGCGCCAGCAGCCAAGATGGGACCACCGGGGAGCTGTTTTTT.

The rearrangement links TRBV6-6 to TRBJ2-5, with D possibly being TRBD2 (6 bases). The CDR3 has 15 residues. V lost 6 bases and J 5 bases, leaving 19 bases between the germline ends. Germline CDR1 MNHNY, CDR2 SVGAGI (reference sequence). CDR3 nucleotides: TGTGCCAGCAGACCTGGGCGGGAAATCCGGGAGACCCAGTACTTC. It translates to CASRPGREIRETQYF.

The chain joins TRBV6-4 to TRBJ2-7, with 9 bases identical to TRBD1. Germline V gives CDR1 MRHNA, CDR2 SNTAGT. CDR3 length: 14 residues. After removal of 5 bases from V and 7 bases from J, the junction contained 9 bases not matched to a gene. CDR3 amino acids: CASSPGTGSGEQYF. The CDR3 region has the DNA TGTGCCAGCAGTCCCGGGACAGGGAGCGGGGAGCAGTACTTC.

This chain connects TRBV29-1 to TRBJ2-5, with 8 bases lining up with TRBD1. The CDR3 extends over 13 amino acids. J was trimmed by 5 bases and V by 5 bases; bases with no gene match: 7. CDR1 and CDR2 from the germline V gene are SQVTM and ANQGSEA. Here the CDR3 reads CSVPDRAWETQYF. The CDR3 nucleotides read TGCAGCGTTCCGGACAGGGCATGGGAGACCCAGTACTTC.

Here the CDR3 DNA reads TGTGCCAGCAGAGGAGATATTGCCTACGAGCAGTACTTC. Translated: CASRGDIAYEQYF. The chain employs TRBV27 and TRBJ2-7; no reliable D call. Germline V CDR1 and CDR2: MNHEY, SMNVEV (reference sequence). The CDR3 is 13 residues long. V gave up 6 bases and J gave up 2 bases, with 11 bases separating them.

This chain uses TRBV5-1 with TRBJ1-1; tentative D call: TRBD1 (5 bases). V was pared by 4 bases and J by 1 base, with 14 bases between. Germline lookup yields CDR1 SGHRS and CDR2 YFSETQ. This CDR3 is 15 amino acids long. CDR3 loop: CASSGGIGWNTEAFF. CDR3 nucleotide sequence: TGCGCCAGCAGCGGGGGGATTGGTTGGAACACTGAAGCTTTCTTT.

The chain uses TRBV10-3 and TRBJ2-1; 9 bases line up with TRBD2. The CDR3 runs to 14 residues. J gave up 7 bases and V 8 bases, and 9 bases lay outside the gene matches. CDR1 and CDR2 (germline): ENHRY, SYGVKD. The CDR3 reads CAILQAGGRNEQFF. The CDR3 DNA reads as TGTGCCATCCTTCAGGCGGGAGGGAGGAATGAGCAGTTCTTC.

For the CDR3, the DNA is TGTGCCACCCAGCGGGCCGCCCAAGAGACCCAGTACTTC. Protein: CATQRAAQETQYF. The rearrangement joins TRBV6-6 to TRBJ2-5; the D gene is possibly TRBD2 (6 bases). The V gene lost 10 bases and the J gene lost 1 base, with 13 bases spanning the gap. This CDR3 spans 13 amino acids. In germline, CDR1 is MNHNY, CDR2 SVGAGI (reference sequence).

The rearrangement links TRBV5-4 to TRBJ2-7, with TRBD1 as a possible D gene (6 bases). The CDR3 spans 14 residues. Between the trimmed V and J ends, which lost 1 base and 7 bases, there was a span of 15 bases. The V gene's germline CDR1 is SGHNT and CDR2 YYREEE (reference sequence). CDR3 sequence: CASSLRTTGSEQYF. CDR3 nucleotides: TGTGCCAGCAGCTTGAGGACGACAGGCTCGGAGCAGTACTTC.

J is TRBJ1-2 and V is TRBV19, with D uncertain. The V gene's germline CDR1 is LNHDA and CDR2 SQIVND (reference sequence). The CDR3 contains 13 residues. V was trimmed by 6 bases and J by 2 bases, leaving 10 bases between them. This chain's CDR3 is CASSVRQNYGYTF. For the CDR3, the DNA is TGTGCCAGTAGCGTCCGGCAGAACTATGGCTACACCTTC.

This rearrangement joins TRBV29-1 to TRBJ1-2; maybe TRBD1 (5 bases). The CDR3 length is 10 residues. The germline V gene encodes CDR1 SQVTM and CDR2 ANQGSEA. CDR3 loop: CGGEEDGYTF. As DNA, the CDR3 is TGCGGGGGGGAGGAGGATGGCTACACCTTC.

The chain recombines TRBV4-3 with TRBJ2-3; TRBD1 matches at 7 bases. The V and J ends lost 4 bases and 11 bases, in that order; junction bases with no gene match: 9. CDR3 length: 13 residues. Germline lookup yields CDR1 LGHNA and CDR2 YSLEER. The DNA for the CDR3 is TGCGCCAGCAGCCCGGGACAGCCCAGCCAGCAGTATTTT. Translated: CASSPGQPSQQYF.

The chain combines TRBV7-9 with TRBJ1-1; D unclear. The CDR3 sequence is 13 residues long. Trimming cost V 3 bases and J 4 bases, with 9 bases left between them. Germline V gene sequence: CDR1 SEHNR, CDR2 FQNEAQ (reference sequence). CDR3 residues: CASSFTGSTEAFF. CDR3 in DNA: TGTGCCAGCAGCTTCACTGGATCCACTGAAGCTTTCTTT.

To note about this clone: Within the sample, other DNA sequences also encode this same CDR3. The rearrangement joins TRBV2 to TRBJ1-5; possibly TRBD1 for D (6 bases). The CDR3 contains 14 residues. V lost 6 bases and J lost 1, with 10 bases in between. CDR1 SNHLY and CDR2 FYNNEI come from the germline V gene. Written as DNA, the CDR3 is TGTGCCAGCAGAGTGGACAGCAGCAATCAGCCCCAGCATTTT. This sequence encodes CASRVDSSNQPQHF. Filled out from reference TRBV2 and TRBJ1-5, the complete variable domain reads EPEVTQTPSHQVTQMGQEVILRCVPISNHLYFYWYRQILGQKVEFLVSFYNNEISEKSEIFDDQFSVERPDGSNFTLKIRSTKLEDSAMYFCASRVDSSNQPQHFGDGTRLSIL.

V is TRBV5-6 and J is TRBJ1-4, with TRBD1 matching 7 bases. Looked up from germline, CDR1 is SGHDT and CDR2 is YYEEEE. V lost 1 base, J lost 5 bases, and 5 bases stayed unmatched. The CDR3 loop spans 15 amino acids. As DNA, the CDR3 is TGTGCCAGCAGCTTGTTACAGGGGCAGAATGAAAAACTGTTTTTT. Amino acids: CASSLLQGQNEKLFF.

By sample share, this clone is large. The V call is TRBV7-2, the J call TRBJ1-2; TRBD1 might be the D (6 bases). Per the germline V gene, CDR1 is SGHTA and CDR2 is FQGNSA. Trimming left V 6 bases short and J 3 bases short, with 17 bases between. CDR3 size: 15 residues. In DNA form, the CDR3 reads TGTGCCAGCAGTTTCGGAGGGGGGAGCCACTATGGCTACACCTTC. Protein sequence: CASSFGGGSHYGYTF.

The CDR3 is CASRPRTGGYEQYF. The CDR3 DNA is TGTGCCAGCAGACCCAGGACAGGCGGATACGAGCAGTACTTC. The V and J genes are TRBV2 and TRBJ2-7, with 7 bases aligning to TRBD1. The CDR3 totals 14 residues. Per germline, CDR1 SNHLY and CDR2 FYNNEI. Unmatched junction bases numbered 9, after V lost 6 bases and J lost 4 bases.

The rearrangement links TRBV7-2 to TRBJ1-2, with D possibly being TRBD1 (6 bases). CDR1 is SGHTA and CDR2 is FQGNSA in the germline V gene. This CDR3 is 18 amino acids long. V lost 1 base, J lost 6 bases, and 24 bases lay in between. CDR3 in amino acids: CASSLGGGQGGYRNGYTF. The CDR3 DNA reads TGTGCCAGCAGCTTAGGTGGGGGGCAGGGTGGATATAGGAATGGCTACACCTTC.

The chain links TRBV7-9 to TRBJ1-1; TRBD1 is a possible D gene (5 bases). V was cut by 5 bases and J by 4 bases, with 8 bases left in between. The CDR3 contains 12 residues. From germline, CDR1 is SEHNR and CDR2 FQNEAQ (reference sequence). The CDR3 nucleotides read TGTGCCAGCAGCCTGGGGCCCACTGAAGCTTTCTTT. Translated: CASSLGPTEAFF.

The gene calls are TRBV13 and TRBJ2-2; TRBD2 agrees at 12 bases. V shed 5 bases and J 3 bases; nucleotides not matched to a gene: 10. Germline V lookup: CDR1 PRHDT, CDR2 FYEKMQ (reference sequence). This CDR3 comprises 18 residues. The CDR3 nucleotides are TGTGCCAGCAGCGCACTCACTAGCGGGAGGCCGGACACCGGGGAGCTGTTTTTT. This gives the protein CASSALTSGRPDTGELFF.

The DNA for the CDR3 is TGTGCCAGCTCACCACCGGAGGGGACGAGCTATGGCTACACCTTC. It is translated as CASSPPEGTSYGYTF. The chain employs TRBV18 and TRBJ1-2; D may be TRBD1 (5 bases). CDR1 and CDR2 from the germline V gene are KGHSH and LQKENI. The CDR3 totals 15 residues. Trimming stripped 0 bases from V and 4 bases from J, with 12 bases between.